This T cell receptor (beta chain) was observed in a study of T-cell memory formation after mild COVID-19. With 4 bases removed from V and 4 bases from J, the gap between germline ends came to 13 bases. CDR3 length equals 14 residues. TCRdb re-derived calls from the 5' RACE reads in MiXCR, one entry per CDR3 protein. The sample lists 350,000 to 450,000 distinct CDR3 sequences, 20% occurring once. This clonotype was found a few times. This TCR was recovered from an adult woman who had mild COVID-19 (a few samples of this study predate the infection). Cell type and time point are not known. This sequence joins TRBV12-3 or TRBV12-4 and TRBJ1-1; D is unresolved. Sequencing was performed on PBMCs or a T cell subset sorted from them (not recorded which). The CDR3 DNA follows: TGTGCCAGCAGTTCTCTCGAGGCCAGCACTGAAGCTTTCTTT. Translating gives CASSSLEASTEAFF.